This TCR beta chain was recovered during a study of immune cell composition in non-small cell lung cancer. Study summary: Lung adenocarcinoma or squamous carcinoma made up most tumours.

Regarding this clone: Antigen: not known.

Normal lung sampling was at least 3 cm from the tumour, as distant as possible. DNA was extracted from unsorted cell suspensions stored frozen. Findings and limits, study-wide: 75% of squamous and roughly 32% of adenocarcinoma cases had tumour-associated clones >0.5%. Smoking pack-years did not significantly correlate with tumour TCR-beta clonality.

Germline loops: CDR1 KGHSH, CDR2 LQKENI. V gave up 4 bases and J gave up 1 base; unmatched junction bases: 20. This CDR3 is 21 amino acids long. Repertoires were generated with immunoSEQ multiplex PCR, while TCRdb's copy carries only in-frame clones and drops some. The sample carries 3,000 to 4,000 clones, about four fifths recorded once. This chain links TRBV18 with TRBJ2-5; 11 nucleotides match TRBD2. The TCR originated in a human donor with non-small cell lung cancer. Sequencing input: non-adjacent lung tissue. CDR3 sequence (DNA): TGTGCCAGCTCACTTTTACCTGGACTAGCGGGCTTCCCCTTCCCCCAAGAGACCCAGTACTTC. Protein: CASSLLPGLAGFPFPQETQYF. The variable domain in full, with the rest retrieved from reference TRBV18 and TRBJ2-5, is NAGVMQNPRHLVRRRGQEARLRCSPMKGHSHVYWYRQLPEEGLKFMVYLQKENIIDESGMPKERFSAEFPKEGPSILRIQQVVRGDSAAYFCASSLLPGLAGFPFPQETQYFGPGTRLLVL.